This T cell receptor (beta chain) was identified during a study of monozygotic twins with inflammatory bowel disease (dated by TCRdb to 2018 to 2020). Concerning the study at large: A total of approximately 28 monozygotic twin pairs were included in the full study, comprising nine German pairs (four IBD-concordant, five IBD-discordant) and 19 IBD-discordant Danish pairs. The search for disease-associated traits relied mainly on comparing IBD patients with their genetically identical healthy co-twins within discordant pairs. Each individual had, on average, about 151 000 unique TCRalpha sequences and 181 000 unique TCRbeta sequences available for analysis.

From each donor, a roughly 2.3 ml peripheral blood sample was collected into PAXgene tubes and stored at -80 degrees C. Total RNA was isolated from whole blood with the PAXgene blood miRNA kit on an automated QIAcube, without T cell sorting. Deep TCRalpha and TCRbeta repertoire profiling with unique molecular barcoding was performed on peripheral blood of monozygotic twin pairs concordant or discordant for inflammatory bowel disease. Smoking habits were recorded for all twin pairs, with individuals classified as current, former or never smokers. Libraries came from 5' RACE. The input for every TCR library was 3,500 to 4,000 ng of total RNA. For each sample, cDNA synthesis with SMARTScribe reverse transcriptase was split into eight separate reactions. During cDNA synthesis, unique molecular identifiers containing a 6-nucleotide sample barcode were introduced by template switching. Amplification of TCRalpha and TCRbeta cDNA involved two nested PCRs of 16 and 9 cycles, and each PCR was followed by bead purification. Before amplification, cDNA was treated with uracil DNA-glycosylase and purified using the QIAquick PCR purification kit. The second PCR was the step at which Illumina TruSeq-compatible adapters and sample-specific barcodes were added. Library quality and concentration were assessed using TapeStation and Qubit, and 5 to 6 ng of each library was pooled. Sequencing of the pooled libraries was done on an Illumina HiSeq2500 single-index Rapid Run using custom sequencing primers and 2 x 100 bp reads. The original methods were these. UMI-based consensus assembly with MiGEC version 1.2.6 was used to correct PCR and sequencing errors. MiXCR version 2.1.1 was used for V(D)J alignment, clonotype assembly and CDR3 extraction. To normalise gene usage, clonotype sharing and MAIT/NKT TCR abundance, the analysis used the top 1000, 10 000 and 20 000 clonotypes per sample. Diversity was computed as the inverse Simpson index with the vegan R package after downsampling to 27 000 UMIs. Paired Mann-Whitney U tests were applied to discordant twin pairs, with Benjamini-Hochberg correction for multiple testing. TCRdb reprocessed the reads; each CDR3 protein sequence makes one entry, and DNA is unavailable. TCRdb, rather than the study authors, made the V and J calls. The sample's own table lists approximately 160,000 distinct CDR3 sequences. The ten largest account for around 7.2% of the sample.

From the germline V gene, CDR1 is MNHEY and CDR2 is SVGEGT. From the cysteine up to the phenylalanine, the CDR3 has a length of 16 residues. Only the protein is available. A word on this clonotype: Its antigen is currently not known.

Study-wide findings and limitations: Concordant and discordant twins showed no difference in repertoire similarity, possibly because of limited statistical power. Compared with healthy twins, IBD patients had fewer clonotypes in common with other individuals, a difference most pronounced in patients showing signs of disease activity. The analysis was unable to tell apart different T cell subtypes. A decrease in TCRbeta repertoire diversity, as measured by inverse Simpson index, was observed in IBD patients compared with their healthy co-twins. The results gave no support for a single strong signal or clonotype linked to IBD. Because patients received different immunosuppressive treatments, the repertoires may have picked up extra background noise and variability between individuals.

The specimen was blood. The rearrangement joined TRBV6-2 or TRBV6-3 to TRBJ2-3. The receptor comes from a human donor with ulcerative colitis or Crohn's disease, or a healthy co-twin of an affected twin (not recorded which). CDR3 sequence: CASSYSLRISTDTQYF.